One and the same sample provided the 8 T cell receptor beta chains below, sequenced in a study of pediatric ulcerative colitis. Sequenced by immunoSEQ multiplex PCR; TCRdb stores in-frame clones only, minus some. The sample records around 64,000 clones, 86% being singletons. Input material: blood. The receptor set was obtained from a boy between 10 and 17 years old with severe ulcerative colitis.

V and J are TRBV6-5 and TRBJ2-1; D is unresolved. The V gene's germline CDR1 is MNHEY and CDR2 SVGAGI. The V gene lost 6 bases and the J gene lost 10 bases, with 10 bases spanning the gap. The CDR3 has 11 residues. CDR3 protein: CASSSTWEQFF. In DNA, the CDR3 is TGTGCCAGCAGCTCCACGTGGGAGCAGTTCTTC.

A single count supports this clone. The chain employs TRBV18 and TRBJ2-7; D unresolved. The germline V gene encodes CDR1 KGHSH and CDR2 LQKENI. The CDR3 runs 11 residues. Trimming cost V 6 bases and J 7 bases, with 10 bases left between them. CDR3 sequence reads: CASSPRDEQYF. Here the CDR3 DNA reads TGTGCCAGCTCTCCTCGAGATGAGCAGTACTTC.

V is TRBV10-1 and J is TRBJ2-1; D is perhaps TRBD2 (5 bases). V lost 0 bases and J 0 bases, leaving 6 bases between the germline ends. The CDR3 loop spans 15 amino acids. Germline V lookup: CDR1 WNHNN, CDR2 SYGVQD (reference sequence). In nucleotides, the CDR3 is TGCGCCAGCAGTGAGTCGACTAACTCCTACAATGAGCAGTTCTTC. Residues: CASSESTNSYNEQFF.

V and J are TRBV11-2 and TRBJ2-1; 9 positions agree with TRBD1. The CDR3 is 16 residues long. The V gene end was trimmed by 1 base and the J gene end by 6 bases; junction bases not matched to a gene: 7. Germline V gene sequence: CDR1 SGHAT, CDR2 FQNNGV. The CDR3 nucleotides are TGTGCCAGCAGCTTAGGAGGGGACAGGGTTACCAATGAGCAGTTCTTC. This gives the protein CASSLGGDRVTNEQFF.

The CDR3 DNA reads TGTGCCAGCAGCTCGTTGCTAGCGGGAGTGGCAGATACGCAGTATTTT. Its protein is CASSSLLAGVADTQYF. The gene calls are TRBV7-9 and TRBJ2-3; the match to TRBD2 covers 10 bases. The germline V gene has CDR1 SEHNR and CDR2 FQNEAQ (reference sequence). J was trimmed by 4 bases and V by 4 bases; bases with no gene match: 8. The CDR3 has 16 residues.

The CDR3 reads CASSLWAPGQPQHF. The DNA for the CDR3 is TGTGCCAGCAGCTTGTGGGCCCCTGGGCAGCCCCAGCATTTT. This chain links TRBV5-5 with TRBJ1-5, with unresolved D. V lost 1 base and J 7 bases, leaving 12 bases between the germline ends. This CDR3 is built from 14 residues. Germline V gene data show CDR1 as SGHKS and CDR2 as YYEKEE (reference sequence).

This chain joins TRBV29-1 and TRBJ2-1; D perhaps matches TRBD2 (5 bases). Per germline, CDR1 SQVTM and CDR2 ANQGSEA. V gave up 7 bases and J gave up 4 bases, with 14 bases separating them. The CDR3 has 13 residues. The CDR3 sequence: CSARTPDYNEQFF. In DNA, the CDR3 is TGCAGCGCGAGGACTCCCGATTACAATGAGCAGTTCTTC.

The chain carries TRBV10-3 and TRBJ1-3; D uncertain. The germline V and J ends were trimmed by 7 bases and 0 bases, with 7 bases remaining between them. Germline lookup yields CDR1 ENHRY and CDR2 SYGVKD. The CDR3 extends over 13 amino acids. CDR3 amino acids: CAITESSGNTIYF. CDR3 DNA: TGTGCCATCACGGAGAGCTCTGGAAACACCATATATTTT.